A single count supports the clone carrying this T cell receptor beta chain. This sample is part of a study of blood T cell repertoires in COVID-19. Study context: The United States, Italy and Spain were the sources of the acute and convalescent COVID-19 samples. Sources were T cells, B-cell-depleted T cells, or PBMCs; the material itself was cDNA or gDNA.

Assignments of participants to cohorts depended upon their own reported clinical history. Profiled with immunoSEQ multiplex PCR; TCRdb holds only in-frame clones, not every one. The table has around 170,000 clones, 70% to 85% seen once. The CDR3 sequence is 12 residues long. The V end lost 5 bases, the J end lost 6 bases, and 8 bases lay between the germline ends. Germline V CDR1 and CDR2: SGHTA, FQGNSA. The receptor's source is a man in his fifties or sixties who had recovered from COVID-19. Sequencing was carried out using PBMCs or T cells enriched from blood (not recorded which). This chain links TRBV7-2 with TRBJ2-1; D not resolved. The CDR3 is CASSPPLNEQFF. CDR3 bases: TGTGCCAGCAGCCCTCCCCTCAATGAGCAGTTCTTC. Full variable domain (outside the CDR3, taken from reference TRBV7-2 and TRBJ2-1): GAGVSQSPSNKVTEKGKDVELRCDPISGHTALYWYRQSLGQGLEFLIYFQGNSAPDKSGLPSDRFSAERTGGSVSTLTIQRTQQEDSAVYLCASSPPLNEQFFGPGTRLTVL.